Listed here are 15 T cell receptor beta chains from one sample, sequenced in a study of breast tumors, draining lymph nodes, adjacent tissues. MiXCR, applied by TCRdb to the multiplex PCR reads, yields one record per CDR3 protein. The profile shows about 230,000 distinct CDR3 sequences, approximately 30% of them singletons. The lymph nodes were axillary draining lymph nodes from breast cancer patients. The sample comprised axillary lymph node tissue. These receptors were obtained from a female donor with breast cancer. Some clones in this sample may be carry-over from other donors' samples.

At least ten counts were recorded for this clonotype. V and J are TRBV5-6 and TRBJ2-1, with a possible D match to TRBD1 (6 bases). Trimming took off 3 bases at V and 0 bases at J, with 7 bases between the two ends. The germline gives CDR1 SGHDT, CDR2 YYEEEE. The CDR3 sequence is 14 residues long. The CDR3 DNA reads as TGTGCCAGCAGCTGGGACAACTCCTACAATGAGCAGTTCTTC. The encoded protein is CASSWDNSYNEQFF.

This clonotype was recorded many times. The rearrangement links TRBV19 to TRBJ2-7, with 11 bases identical to TRBD2. The CDR3 has 15 residues. With V trimmed by 6 bases and J by 0 bases, 4 bases remained unmatched. Per the germline V gene, CDR1 is LNHDA and CDR2 is SQIVND (reference sequence). This chain's CDR3 is CASSILAGDSYEQYF. CDR3 nucleotide sequence: TGTGCCAGTAGCATACTAGCGGGAGACTCCTACGAGCAGTACTTC.

As regards this clonotype: A clone one base away is much larger, so this may be a read error. The rearrangement links TRBV20-1 to TRBJ2-7; D is possibly TRBD1 (6 bases). This CDR3 has 16 amino acids. V was cut by 5 bases and J by 2 bases, with 22 bases left in between. Per germline, CDR1 DFQATT and CDR2 SNEGSKA (reference sequence). CDR3 nucleotides: TGCAGTGCTCCTTATCCGACAGGAGCCTCTACCTACGAGCAGTACTTC. Amino acids: CSAPYPTGASTYEQYF.

This clonotype was recorded at least ten times. The CDR3 loop is CASSRRTGDEKLFF. The CDR3 DNA reads TGTGCCAGCAGCCGAAGGACAGGGGATGAAAAACTGTTTTTT. The chain has TRBV7-6 and TRBJ1-4; 9 bases match TRBD1. J gave up 6 bases and V 5 bases, and 4 bases lay outside the gene matches. In germline, CDR1 is SGHVS, CDR2 FNYEAQ. The length of the CDR3 is 14 residues.

There are many counts of this clonotype. The V and J genes are TRBV6-1 and TRBJ2-4, with TRBD2 as a possible D gene (6 bases). Trimming left V 5 bases short and J 5 bases short, with 10 bases between. Germline V gene sequence: CDR1 MNHNS, CDR2 SASEGT. The CDR3 extends over 13 amino acids. In nucleotides, the CDR3 is TGTGCCAGCAGTACTAGCAGCGAAAACATTCAGTACTTC. Protein sequence: CASSTSSENIQYF.

This clonotype was picked up a small number of times. A single base separates this from a much larger clone, so it may be a read error. CDR3 residues: CASSSQGRGYAF. The CDR3, as DNA: TGTGCCAGCAGCTCCCAGGGTCGGGGCTACGCCTTC. J is TRBJ1-2 and V is TRBV9; weak D call: TRBD1 (5 bases). CDR1 is SGDLS and CDR2 is YYNGEE in the germline V gene. This CDR3 is built from 12 residues.

This clonotype appeared a few times. The chain is built from TRBV3-1 and TRBJ1-4, with 9 bases that match TRBD1. Germline values: CDR1 LGHDT, CDR2 YNNKEL (reference sequence). V lost 2 bases and J lost 3; bases outside the gene matches: 10. CDR3 length equals 18 residues. CDR3 loop: CASSQPRGQGRPNEKLFF. CDR3 bases: TGTGCCAGCAGCCAACCCCGGGGACAGGGTAGGCCTAATGAAAAACTGTTTTTT.

This clonotype was recorded at least ten times. The rearrangement uses TRBV28 and TRBJ1-5, with D hard to call. Germline values: CDR1 MDHEN, CDR2 SYDVKM. Trimming left V 3 bases short and J 6 bases short, with 15 bases between. The CDR3 runs to 15 residues. CDR3 nucleotides: TGTGCCAGCAGTTTGCGGCAGAATACGGGTCAGCCCCAGCATTTT. Translating it yields CASSLRQNTGQPQHF.

V usage is TRBV6-5 and J usage is TRBJ1-1; 12 bases match TRBD1. CDR3 length: 16 residues. With 0 bases clipped from V and 12 bases from J, the junction kept 11 bases outside the gene matches. Germline loops: CDR1 MNHEY, CDR2 SVGAGI. CDR3 residues: CASSYSKGQGARLPFF. The CDR3 DNA follows: TGTGCCAGCAGTTACTCGAAGGGACAGGGGGCGCGACTTCCTTTCTTT.

This clonotype was seen at least ten times. The chain is built from TRBV20-1 and TRBJ2-1; D call uncertain. This CDR3 comprises 14 residues. Germline CDR1 is DFQATT and CDR2 is SNEGSKA (reference sequence). Trimming removed 0 bases from V and 1 base from J, with 7 bases in between. The chain's CDR3 is CSARDTESYNEQFF. The CDR3 DNA sequence: TGCAGTGCTAGAGATACGGAGTCCTACAATGAGCAGTTCTTC.

The chain has TRBV6-1 and TRBJ2-4, with 12 bases matching TRBD2. This CDR3 has 15 residues. Germline V gene sequence: CDR1 MNHNS, CDR2 SASEGT. V lost 5 bases to trimming and J lost 7 bases; unmatched junction nucleotides: 6. The CDR3 nucleotides read TGTGCCAGCAGTCCTAGCGGGAGGGGAGGGAACATTCAGTACTTC. It translates to CASSPSGRGGNIQYF.

This clonotype appeared a single time. A read error is possible here, since a much larger clone lies one base away. The CDR3 does not end in the conserved phenylalanine or tryptophan, so this is likely a read error. The chain combines TRBV11-3 with TRBJ2-1; 10 bases fit TRBD2. The CDR3 runs 17 residues. The V gene's germline CDR1 is SGHNT and CDR2 YENEEA. The J segment lost 7 bases and the V segment lost 1 base, leaving 10 bases of the junction unmatched. The DNA for the CDR3 is TGTGCCAGCAGCTTAGGCCTTAGCGGGAGGCCTAGGAATGAGCAGTTCCTC. Protein sequence: CASSLGLSGRPRNEQFL.

The table lists this clonotype with many counts. The chain is built from TRBV12-3 or TRBV12-4 and TRBJ2-7; D ambiguous. V lost 5 bases and J lost 4, with 12 bases in between. The CDR3 runs to 13 residues. The CDR3: CASSPPDLYEQYF. The CDR3 DNA reads as TGTGCCAGCAGTCCCCCGGACCTGTACGAGCAGTACTTC.

A word on this clonotype: A junction boundary mismatches the germline segment, possibly from a read error. The CDR3 loop reads CASSLSRAGDNEQLF. The CDR3 nucleotides are TGTGCCAGCAGCTTATCTCGAGCGGGCGACAATGAGCAGCTCTTC. The chain carries TRBV7-3 and TRBJ2-1; TRBD2 might be the D (6 bases). Germline V gene lookup returns CDR1 SGHTA and CDR2 FQGTGA. The CDR3 is 15 residues long. Full variable domain (missing parts from reference TRBV7-3 and TRBJ2-1): GAGVSQTPSNKVTEKGKYVELRCDPISGHTALYWYRQSLGQGPEFLIYFQGTGAADDSGLPNDRFFAVRPEGSVSTLKIQRTERGDSAVYLCASSLSRAGDNEQLFGPGTRLTVL.

This clonotype was seen at least ten times. A read error is possible here, since a much larger clone lies one base away. The chain links TRBV7-2 to TRBJ2-5; D is unresolved. In germline, CDR1 is SGHTA, CDR2 FQGNSA. The CDR3 covers 15 residues. CDR3 DNA: TGTGCCAGCAGCTTAGCTTCGTGGCTACAAGAGACCCAGCACTTC. Its protein product is CASSLASWLQETQHF.